What follows describes a single T cell receptor beta chain. Its antigen remains unidentified. The data were taken from a study of glioma-infiltrating T cells after dendritic cell vaccination. Points from the study as a whole: Patients with more pretreatment TILs had longer time to progression and survival.

Germline V gene data show CDR1 as SNHLY and CDR2 as FYNNEI. J was trimmed by 0 bases and V by 4 bases; bases with no gene match: 2. CDR3 length: 16 residues. Repertoires were generated with immunoSEQ multiplex PCR, while TCRdb's copy carries only in-frame clones and drops some. The sample holds around 78,000 clones, 85% seen once. Time point noted: after dendritic cell vaccination, including at tumor progression/relapse. The source is a human donor with glioblastoma. Sequences were derived from blood, sampled after dendritic cell vaccination. The chain has TRBV2 and TRBJ2-3, with 12 bases lining up with TRBD2. The CDR3 loop reads CASSGGLAGSTDTQYF. CDR3 bases: TGTGCCAGCAGTGGCGGACTAGCGGGGAGCACAGATACGCAGTATTTT.